This TCR beta chain was recorded in a study of blood T cell repertoires in COVID-19. On this clone itself: This sample also contains other DNA sequences that code for the same CDR3.

Original processing notes: Researchers report that nucleated cell counts were estimated from reference gene primer amplification. Sequencing used immunoSEQ multiplex PCR; TCRdb keeps in-frame clones, though not all of them. V and J calls and clone size follow that table, whereas D and trimming were derived from the DNA. The sample holds 250,000 to 400,000 clones, approximately 89% seen once. The V and J ends lost 2 bases and 7 bases respectively, with 6 bases between them. The CDR3 consists of 13 residues. CDR1 and CDR2 from the germline V gene are MDHEN and SYDVKM. The sample was peripheral blood. J is TRBJ1-6 and V is TRBV28; D is uncertain. The TCR comes from a woman aged 25-40 years with COVID-19, enrolled during active disease. CDR3 region: CASSLTGNSPLHF. CDR3 nucleotide sequence: TGTGCCAGCAGTTTAACGGGGAATTCACCCCTCCACTTT.